This is a list of T cell receptor beta chains from one sample in a study of blood T cell repertoires in COVID-19. Measured with immunoSEQ multiplex PCR; TCRdb has only the in-frame clones, and not every one. The top ten hold about 5.2% of the sample, which has roughly 330,000 clones, 70% to 90% seen once. Input material: PBMCs or T cells enriched from blood (not recorded which). Receptors originate from a woman in her twenties or thirties who had recovered from COVID-19. Both conserved end residues are part of each CDR3. D genes are given only for firm matches. Not all rows give a size; the values are once, few, many and, for expanded clones, a class.

j_call,d_call,v_call,clone_size,cdr3_aa,cdr3_nt
TRBJ2-1,NA,TRBV24-1,NA,CATSDPTGNNEQFF,TGTGCCACCAGTGACCCAACAGGTAACAATGAGCAGTTCTTC
TRBJ2-2,NA,TRBV9,NA,CASSVAGRRVEELFF,TGTGCCAGCAGCGTAGCTGGCAGGAGGGTCGAGGAGCTGTTTTTT
TRBJ1-1,NA,TRBV11-2,NA,CASSRNAGNTEAFF,TGTGCCAGCAGCAGAAACGCAGGGAACACTGAAGCTTTCTTT
TRBJ1-1,NA,TRBV10-2,NA,CASSGRIMNTEAFF,TGCGCCAGCAGCGGCAGGATCATGAACACTGAAGCTTTCTTT
TRBJ1-5,NA,TRBV6-1,once,CASSEVGDGDNQPQHF,TGTGCCAGCAGTGAAGTAGGGGATGGGGACAATCAGCCCCAGCATTTT
TRBJ2-7,TRBD2,TRBV6-5,NA,CASTRGGEQYF,TGTGCCAGCACCCGCGGGGGCGAGCAGTACTTC
TRBJ1-5,TRBD1,TRBV19,NA,CASTGTGHQPQHF,TGTGCCAGTACCGGGACAGGGCATCAGCCCCAGCATTTT
TRBJ1-3,NA,TRBV7-2,NA,CASSSRDISGNTIYF,TGTGCCAGCAGCTCTCGGGACATCTCTGGAAACACCATATATTTT
TRBJ1-1,TRBD1,TRBV6-2/TRBV6-3,once,CASSYRGGVRREAFF,TGTGCCAGCAGTTACCGAGGGGGCGTGAGGCGCGAAGCTTTCTTT
TRBJ2-5,TRBD1,TRBV5-4,NA,CASSRTGEETQYF,TGTGCCAGCAGCCGGACAGGGGAAGAGACCCAGTACTTC
TRBJ2-7,NA,TRBV6-1,NA,CASSESSYEQYF,TGTGCCAGCAGTGAGAGTTCATACGAGCAGTACTTC
TRBJ1-1,NA,TRBV12-5,NA,CASGLVRLLSELNTEAFF,TGTGCTAGTGGTTTGGTACGACTCCTATCCGAGTTGAACACTGAAGCTTTCTTT
TRBJ2-7,NA,TRBV6-5,NA,CASSPRTAYEQYF,TGTGCCAGCAGTCCCCGGACAGCCTACGAGCAGTACTTC
TRBJ1-1,TRBD1,TRBV4-2,NA,CASSPSPGTGETKAFF,TGTGCCAGCAGCCCGTCCCCCGGGACAGGGGAAACAAAAGCTTTCTTT
TRBJ2-1,TRBD1,TRBV27,NA,CASSLTYDRVGYNEQFF,TGTGCCAGCAGTCTCACCTACGACAGGGTGGGGTACAATGAGCAGTTCTTC
TRBJ1-3,NA,TRBV7-9,NA,CASSWEYAGNTIYF,TGTGCCAGCAGCTGGGAGTACGCTGGAAACACCATATATTTT
TRBJ1-1,NA,TRBV2,NA,CASSEARQGPFNTEAFF,TGTGCCAGCAGTGAAGCGCGGCAGGGGCCTTTCAACACTGAAGCTTTCTTT
TRBJ1-5,TRBD1,TRBV28,once,CASSSDRVSNQPQHF,TGTGCCAGCAGTTCAGACAGGGTTAGCAATCAGCCCCAGCATTTT
TRBJ2-5,TRBD1,TRBV2,NA,CASSAPDRGEETQYF,TGTGCCAGCAGTGCCCCCGACAGGGGAGAAGAGACCCAGTACTTC
TRBJ1-2,NA,TRBV19,few,CASSPGGRTSRGYTF,TGTGCCAGTAGTCCCGGGGGACGGACCTCGCGTGGCTACACCTTC
TRBJ1-5,TRBD1,TRBV24-1,NA,CATSDPTGGDQPQHF,TGTGCCACCAGTGACCCTACAGGGGGCGATCAGCCCCAGCATTTT
TRBJ2-1,NA,TRBV5-6,NA,CASSLEDWGDYNEQFF,TGTGCCAGCAGCTTGGAGGACTGGGGTGACTACAATGAGCAGTTCTTC
TRBJ1-1,NA,TRBV30,NA,CAWNVEDLNTEAFF,TGTGCCTGGAATGTAGAGGACTTGAACACTGAAGCTTTCTTT
TRBJ2-2,TRBD2,TRBV7-3,NA,CASSPLAGDRAGELFF,TGTGCCAGCAGCCCACTAGCGGGGGACCGGGCCGGGGAGCTGTTTTTT
TRBJ2-1,TRBD2,TRBV10-1,NA,CASSESPYSQGLAGSSYNEQFF,TGCGCCAGCAGTGAGTCGCCCTATTCTCAGGGACTAGCGGGGAGCTCCTACAATGAGCAGTTCTTC
TRBJ2-1,NA,TRBV7-3,once,CASSPRPGHPSYNEQFF,TGTGCCAGCAGCCCGCGCCCGGGACACCCCTCCTACAATGAGCAGTTCTTC
TRBJ1-6,TRBD1,TRBV5-4,NA,CASSKDRGDSPLHF,TGTGCCAGCAGCAAGGACAGGGGGGATTCACCCCTCCACTTT
TRBJ1-1,NA,TRBV6-5,NA,CASRPMGRTEAFF,TGTGCCAGCAGACCCATGGGGCGGACTGAAGCTTTCTTT
TRBJ1-1,NA,TRBV7-9,NA,CASSLGAGMNTEAFF,TGTGCCAGCAGCTTAGGGGCAGGAATGAACACTGAAGCTTTCTTT
TRBJ2-5,TRBD1,TRBV6-5,NA,CASSPRQGPQETQYF,TGTGCCAGCAGTCCCCGACAGGGCCCACAAGAGACCCAGTACTTC
TRBJ1-4,NA,TRBV30,few,CAWSVGGAGEKLFF,TGTGCCTGGAGTGTTGGAGGGGCCGGAGAAAAACTGTTTTTT
TRBJ2-1,TRBD2,TRBV10-3,NA,CAISDRTSGGRSSYNEQFF,TGTGCCATCAGTGACCGGACTAGCGGGGGCCGAAGCTCCTACAATGAGCAGTTCTTC
TRBJ1-4,TRBD1,TRBV29-1,NA,CSAQGGSNEKLFF,TGCAGCGCTCAGGGGGGATCTAATGAAAAACTGTTTTTT
TRBJ1-4,NA,TRBV6-5,NA,CASSYAGPGSEKLFF,TGTGCCAGCAGTTACGCGGGACCCGGGAGCGAAAAACTGTTTTTT
TRBJ2-3,TRBD1,TRBV5-1,NA,CASSLAPGGDPDTQYF,TGCGCCAGCAGCTTGGCGCCAGGGGGCGATCCAGATACGCAGTATTTT
TRBJ2-3,TRBD1,TRBV15,NA,CATSNPGGIDTQYF,TGTGCCACCAGCAACCCAGGGGGAATAGATACGCAGTATTTT
TRBJ2-2,NA,TRBV5-8,NA,CASSSTAPGWGGELFF,TGTGCCAGCAGCTCCACAGCCCCAGGGTGGGGCGGGGAGCTGTTTTTT
TRBJ1-2,NA,TRBV11-2,NA,CASSLVESGYGYTF,TGTGCCAGCAGCTTAGTCGAGTCCGGCTATGGCTACACCTTC
TRBJ2-5,TRBD2,TRBV5-1,NA,CASSRGPSGDETQYF,TGCGCCAGCAGCCGTGGGCCTAGCGGGGATGAGACCCAGTACTTC
TRBJ2-5,TRBD1,TRBV28,NA,CASSEVGDRGRSETQYF,TGTGCCAGCAGCGAAGTAGGGGACAGGGGGAGGAGTGAGACCCAGTACTTC
TRBJ1-3,TRBD1,TRBV29-1,NA,CSVGTGVGNTIYF,TGCAGCGTTGGTACAGGGGTGGGAAACACCATATATTTT
TRBJ1-4,NA,TRBV6-5,once,CASSDSGGNEKLFF,TGTGCCAGCAGTGACTCGGGGGGGAATGAAAAACTGTTTTTT
TRBJ1-1,NA,TRBV19,NA,CASSISGRDTEAFF,TGTGCCAGTAGTATTAGCGGCAGGGACACTGAAGCTTTCTTT
TRBJ2-1,NA,TRBV29-1,NA,CSVAGVDLNEQFF,TGCAGCGTTGCGGGGGTCGATCTCAATGAGCAGTTCTTC
TRBJ2-5,NA,TRBV7-8,NA,CASSFGQETQYF,TGTGCCAGCAGCTTCGGGCAAGAGACCCAGTACTTC
TRBJ1-5,NA,TRBV28,NA,CASMSSNQPQHF,TGTGCCAGCATGTCTTCCAATCAGCCCCAGCATTTT
TRBJ2-3,NA,TRBV7-3,NA,CASSLGRGSDTQYF,TGTGCCAGCAGCTTAGGCAGGGGTTCAGATACGCAGTATTTT
TRBJ1-2,NA,TRBV3-1/TRBV3-2,NA,CASSQVGTPNYGYTF,TGTGCCAGCAGCCAAGTTGGGACACCCAACTATGGCTACACCTTC